The sequence of this T cell receptor beta chain was determined in a study of vaccination and CD4 T cells after COVID-19. Across the study: For control cultures, the treatment was a CEFX pool, an HIV-1 Nef pool, or no peptide.

With the Oncomine TCR Beta short-read assay, DNA from cultured CD4+ T cells was sequenced. MiXCR, run by TCRdb on the PCR reads, gives a single entry per CDR3 protein. The data contain roughly 22,000 distinct CDR3 sequences, 62% of them singletons. Germline CDR1 DFQATT, CDR2 SNEGSKA (reference sequence). Trimming shortened V by 0 bases and J by 2 bases, and 13 bases separated the two germline ends. The CDR3 runs 15 residues. Study results and caveats: It was found that, in convalescent patients, 304 of 307 vaccine-specific clones were spike mono-reactive.

Treatment denoted: roughly 11-day PBMC culture with coronavirus spike peptide pools or control peptides (ViraFEST assay). In the case of this clonotype: No antigen is known for it.

The chain recombines TRBV20-1 with TRBJ1-2; D call uncertain. Sequencing was carried out using CD4+ T cells from blood, cultured in vitro. This clonotype was sampled from a human donor who had recovered from COVID-19. CDR3 in DNA: TGCAGTGCTAGAGATCTGAGGGTCCCCAACTATGGCTACACCTTC. Its translation: CSARDLRVPNYGYTF.